This entry is about one TCR beta chain. This clonotype was seen at least ten times. Its recognized antigen is unknown. Qualities for individual bases were not recorded, and no much larger clone is one base off. Hyperthyroidism was considered stable if no progression to ophthalmopathy occurred within 18 months of follow-up. Hyperthyroidism patients were newly diagnosed, were aged 18 to 65 years, and had a disease duration under 2 months. Patients with other autoimmune diseases, uncontrolled infections, pregnancy or lactation were excluded. Diagnosis was based on clinical symptoms, serum thyroxine, TRAb, thyroid ultrasound and orbital computed tomography. Using Ficoll-Paque density gradient centrifugation, PBMCs were isolated from 10 ml of fresh peripheral blood. Trizol reagent was used to extract the total RNA, and its quality was then checked on an Agilent 2100 Bioanalyzer. For repertoire sequencing, TCR beta CDR3 regions were amplified from RNA transcripts. HTBI primers and the Qiagen OneStep RT-PCR kit were used in a first-round RT-PCR, which was followed by a second-round multiplex PCR, size selection and purification. Libraries were sequenced paired-end with 100 bp reads on an Illumina HiSeq2000. The original pipeline was this. SOAPnuke was used to process the reads, throwing out any read that had adapters, had uncalled bases, had a mean Phred below 15, or lacked an exact constant-primer or identifier match. COPE v1.2.5 was used to merge high-quality paired reads. Each unique nucleotide sequence was defined as a clonotype, and clonotypes were aligned to IMGT TRB V, D and J references with MiTCR v1.1. Only V-J combinations with frequency above 0.0001 were analysed, covering over 99% of repertoires. A TCR clonal expansion and chaos score per V-J combination was defined as the ratio of F50 clonal expansion to chaos observed in the TCRdist matrix. Welch's t-statistics and random forest were used to reduce the features to 10 to 15 V-J combinations, which were then used as input to a naive Bayes classifier. The Morisita-Horn index was used to measure how similar the thyroid and blood repertoires were. TCRdb itself trimmed the public reads at Q25 with fastp, ran MiXCR and retained productive beta chains. Duplicate CDR3 protein sequences are folded into a single record with the most common DNA and genes. What appears here as the V and J calls and clone size reflects TCRdb's work, not the paper's. Across this sample there are roughly 420,000 distinct CDR3 sequences, with 20% to 25% seen only once. The ten largest clonotypes hold roughly 3% of the sample.

This entry belongs to a study of Graves' ophthalmopathy and Graves' hyperthyroidism (dated by TCRdb to the late 2010s). Regarding the complete study: Peripheral blood samples were taken at the time of initial diagnosis, before any treatment was given. A discovery set of 100 patients (approximately 42 ophthalmopathy, 55 to 65 stable hyperthyroidism) was enrolled to explore V-J signatures distinguishing ophthalmopathy from hyperthyroidism. After sampling, hyperthyroidism patients received methimazole starting at 30 mg daily, and ophthalmopathy patients received high-dose intravenous methylprednisolone. T-cell repertoires of thyroid tissue and blood were compared in about six hyperthyroidism patients. The study used signatures of the TCR beta repertoire to tell Graves' ophthalmopathy apart from Graves' hyperthyroidism and to predict which patients would progress to ophthalmopathy. In total, 135 blood samples were TCR-sequenced: approximately 42 ophthalmopathy, over 70 hyperthyroidism and some 17 hyperthyroidism-to-ophthalmopathy patients. For independent validation, a separate cohort was made up of roughly 19 hyperthyroidism patients plus 17 patients who later progressed from hyperthyroidism to ophthalmopathy. The roughly 94 discovery patients were randomly split 7:3 into training and test sets. Paper-wide results and their limitations: No statistical method was used to predetermine the sample size, and group allocation was not hidden from the investigators. In validation, the model predicted ophthalmopathy progression with 55% to 71% sensitivity and about 73% specificity; some twelve predicted patients were CT-confirmed with GO in a median of approximately 6.2 months. Most of the expanded thyroid clonotypes with a frequency above 0.001 were also detected in blood, and it was suggested that the thyroid immune response may be reflected by blood repertoires. In cross-validation, the 13-signature model distinguished ophthalmopathy from stable hyperthyroidism with about 90% sensitivity and about 81% specificity, and in the test set the corresponding values were roughly 80% and 76%.

This clonotype originated in a woman aged 18-29 years with stable Graves' hyperthyroidism. Donor details come from another sample of the same person, matched by shared clones. The sample taken for sequencing was peripheral blood.

The CDR3 in this case is CASSLRYGYEQYF. The DNA reads as follows: TGTGCCAGCAGCCTTAGGTATGGGTACGAGCAGTACTTC. The chain was built from TRBV7-2 and TRBJ2-7, with the D gene too uncertain to name. The germline V gene supplies CDR1 SGHTA and CDR2 FQGNSA. The cysteine opens and the phenylalanine closes a CDR3 of 13 amino acids. The kept DNA is CDR3 alone, 39 bases in frame from the first base. V lost 5 bases and J lost 4 bases; the stretch between them is 12 bases long.